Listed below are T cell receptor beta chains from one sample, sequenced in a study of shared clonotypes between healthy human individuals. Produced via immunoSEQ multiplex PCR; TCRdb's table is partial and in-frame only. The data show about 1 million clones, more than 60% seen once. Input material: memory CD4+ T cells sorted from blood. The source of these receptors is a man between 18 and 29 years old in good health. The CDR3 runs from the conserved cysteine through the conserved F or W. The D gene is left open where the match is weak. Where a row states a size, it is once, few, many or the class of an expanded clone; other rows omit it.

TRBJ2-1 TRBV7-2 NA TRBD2 TGTGCCACCCGGACTAGCGGGGGGAGAAATGAGCAGTTCTTC CATRTSGGRNEQFF
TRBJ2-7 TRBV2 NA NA TGTGCCAGCAGTGTCGCTGCGGCTGAGCAGTACTTC CASSVAAAEQYF
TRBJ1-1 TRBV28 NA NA TGTGCCAGCAGTTTACGGCGGAACGAAGCTTTCTTT CASSLRRNEAFF
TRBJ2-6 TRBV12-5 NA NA TGTGCTAGTGGTCCCGACCTTAGCTCTGGGGCCAACGTCCTGACTTTC CASGPDLSSGANVLTF
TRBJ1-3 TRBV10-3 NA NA TGTGCCATCAGTAGGACAGTAGTTGGAAACACCATATATTTT CAISRTVVGNTIYF
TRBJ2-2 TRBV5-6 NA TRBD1 TGTGCCAGCAGCTTAGACAGGGGACGGACCGGGGAGCTGTTTTTT CASSLDRGRTGELFF
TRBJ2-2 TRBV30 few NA TGTGCCTGGGGCGGACAGAACACCGGGGAGCTGTTTTTT CAWGGQNTGELFF
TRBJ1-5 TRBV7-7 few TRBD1 TGTGCTAGCAGCCCGAAGTGGGACAGCCGAAATGCCCAGCATTTT CASSPKWDSRNAQHF
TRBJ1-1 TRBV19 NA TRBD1 TGTGCCAGTAGTACCATGACCGGGACAGGGGGTCCTGAAGCTTTCTTT CASSTMTGTGGPEAFF
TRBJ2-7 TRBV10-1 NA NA TGCGCCAGCAGTGAGGGTACAGGGACCTACGAGCAGTACTTC CASSEGTGTYEQYF
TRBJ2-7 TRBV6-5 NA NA TGTGCCAGCATGGGGCCTTCCTACGAGCAGTACTTC CASMGPSYEQYF
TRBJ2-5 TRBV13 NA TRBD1 TGTGCCAGCAGCCCCGCCGGGACAGAGCAAGAGACCCAGTACTTC CASSPAGTEQETQYF
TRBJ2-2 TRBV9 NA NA TGTGCCAGCAGCGTACCCTCCTCGGGCACCGGGGAGCTGTTTTTT CASSVPSSGTGELFF
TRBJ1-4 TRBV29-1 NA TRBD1 TGCAGCGTTGAAGGACAGGGTTCAACTAATGAAAAACTGTTTTTT CSVEGQGSTNEKLFF
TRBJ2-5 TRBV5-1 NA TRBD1 TGCGCCAGCAGCTTGTCCCTAGGGGGCGCCCCCGGGGAGACCCAGTACTTC CASSLSLGGAPGETQYF
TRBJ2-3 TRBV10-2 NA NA TGCGCCAGCAGTGACTCTGAACTTCGCACAGATACGCAGTATTTT CASSDSELRTDTQYF
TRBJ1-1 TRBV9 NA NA TGTGCCAGCAGCGTAGGGGACATAAGGATTGAAGCTTTCTTT CASSVGDIRIEAFF
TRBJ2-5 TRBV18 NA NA TGTGCCAGCTCACCATACCGGACGAAGGGAGAGACCCAGTACTTC CASSPYRTKGETQYF
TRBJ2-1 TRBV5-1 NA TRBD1 TGCGCCAGCAGCTCGGGACAGGGGAAACACGATGAGCAGTTCTTC CASSSGQGKHDEQFF
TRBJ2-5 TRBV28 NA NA TGTGCCAGCAGTCTCCTTAGCCTGGGGGGAGAGACCCAGTACTTC CASSLLSLGGETQYF
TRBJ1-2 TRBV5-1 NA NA TGCGCCAGCAGCTTGGACGCAGGGCGGGGTAGCTATGGCTACACCTTC CASSLDAGRGSYGYTF
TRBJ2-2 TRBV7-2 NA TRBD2 TGTGCCCGCCCAGCGGGAGGGTATACCGGGGAGCTGTTTTTT CARPAGGYTGELFF
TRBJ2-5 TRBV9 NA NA TGTGCCAGCAGCGTAGCGACGGGATTCCAAGAGACCCAGTACTTC CASSVATGFQETQYF
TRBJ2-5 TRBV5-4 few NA TGTGCCAGCAGCTTGGACGCGACCGGGGCGGGAAGTTGGACCCAGTACTTC CASSLDATGAGSWTQYF
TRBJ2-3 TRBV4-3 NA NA TGCGCCAGCAGCCGGACGCAGGGAGCTTCAGATACGCAGTATTTT CASSRTQGASDTQYF
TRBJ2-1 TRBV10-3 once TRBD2 TGTGCCACCGGGACTAGTTCGTTGCATGAGCAGTTCTTC CATGTSSLHEQFF
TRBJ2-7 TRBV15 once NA TGTGCCACCAGCAGAGAATTCTCCTACGAGCAGTACTTC CATSREFSYEQYF
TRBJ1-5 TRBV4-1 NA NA TGCGCCAGCAGCCCTGGTCGCGGCATAGGGCCCCAGCATTTT CASSPGRGIGPQHF
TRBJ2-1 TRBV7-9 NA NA TGTGCCAGCAGCTTGGAGTGGGAGCAGTTCTTC CASSLEWEQFF
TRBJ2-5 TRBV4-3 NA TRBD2 TGCGCCAGCAGCCAAGGAGCTAGCGGGAGGGCTCAAGAGACCCAGTACTTC CASSQGASGRAQETQYF
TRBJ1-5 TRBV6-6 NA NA TGTGCCAGCAGTTCCCTTACAGCGAGCAATCAGCCCCAGCATTTT CASSSLTASNQPQHF
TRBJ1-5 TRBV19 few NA TGTGCCAGTAGTTGGGAGGGGACTCAGCCCCAGCATTTT CASSWEGTQPQHF
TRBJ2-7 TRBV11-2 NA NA TGTGCCAGCACCTTAGACAGCTACGAGCAGTACTTC CASTLDSYEQYF
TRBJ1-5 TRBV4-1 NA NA TGCGCCAGCAGCCAAGATGGAACGGAGAATCAGCCCCAGCATTTT CASSQDGTENQPQHF
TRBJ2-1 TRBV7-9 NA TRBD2 TGTGCCAGCAGCCCGCTAGCGGGAGGGTTCAATGAGCAGTTCTTC CASSPLAGGFNEQFF
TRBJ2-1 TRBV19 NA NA TGTGCCACTCGAAGTGGGGGGAACCACAATGAGCAGTTCTTC CATRSGGNHNEQFF
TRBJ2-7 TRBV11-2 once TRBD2 TGTGCCAGCAGCCCCCGGACTAGCGGCTTCTCCTACGAGCAGTACTTC CASSPRTSGFSYEQYF
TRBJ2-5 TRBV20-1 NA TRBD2 TGCAGTGCTAAGGACGCGGGGGCCCAGTACTTC CSAKDAGAQYF
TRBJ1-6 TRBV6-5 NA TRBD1 TGTGCCAGCAGTTACTCGACAGGGCCAGGGAATTCACCCCTCCACTTT CASSYSTGPGNSPLHF
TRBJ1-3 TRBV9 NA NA TGTGCCAGCAGCACCAGGACAGCCCCTGGAAACACCATATATTTT CASSTRTAPGNTIYF
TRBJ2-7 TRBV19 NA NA TGTGCCAGTGGTCTCCAGAGCTCCTACGAGCAGTACTTC CASGLQSSYEQYF
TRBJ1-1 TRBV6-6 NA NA TGTGCCAGCGGGCGGGGGGGCATGAACACTGAAGCTTTCTTT CASGRGGMNTEAFF
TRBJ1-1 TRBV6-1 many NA TGTGCCGGGAGAAACACTGAAGCTTTCTTT CAGRNTEAFF
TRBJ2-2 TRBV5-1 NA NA TGCGCCAGCAGCTTAGGACATACCGGGGAGCTGTTTTTT CASSLGHTGELFF
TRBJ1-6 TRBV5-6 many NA TGTGCCAGCAGCTGGGGGGATTCACCCCTCCACTTT CASSWGDSPLHF
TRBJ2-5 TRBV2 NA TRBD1 TGTGCCAGCAGTTCGGCGACAGGGGCCCAAGAGACCCAGTACTTC CASSSATGAQETQYF
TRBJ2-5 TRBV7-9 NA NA TGTGCCAGCAGCCCCCTCGCCGGGGAAGAGACCCAGTACTTC CASSPLAGEETQYF
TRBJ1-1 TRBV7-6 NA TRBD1 TGTGCCAGCAGCCTTGGGACAGGGGCCACTGAAGCTTTCTTT CASSLGTGATEAFF
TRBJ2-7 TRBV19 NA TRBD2 TGTGCCAGTAGTATAGGAACTAGCGGGAGAGGGTGGGAGCAGTACTTC CASSIGTSGRGWEQYF